The 28 T cell receptor beta chains listed next were all sequenced from one sample in a study of T-cell reconstitution after alpha-beta-depleted transplantation in children. The library targeted TCRbeta and was prepared with unique molecular identifiers. MiXCR, run by TCRdb on the PCR reads, gives a single entry per CDR3 protein. Of roughly 180,000 distinct CDR3 sequences listed, over 8.5% were seen once; the top ten hold less than 15%. The sequences come from PBMCs, collected before TCRalphabeta/CD19-depleted stem cell transplant. These receptors were taken from a boy aged 2 to 9 with acute myeloid leukemia, due to receive a stem cell transplant.

This clonotype was seen repeatedly, ten times or more. This chain joins TRBV12-3 or TRBV12-4 and TRBJ1-2; D gene unclear. The V gene lost 2 bases and the J gene lost 3 bases, with 10 bases spanning the gap. The length of the CDR3 is 14 residues. The CDR3 spells CASSLRILDYGYTF. For the CDR3, the DNA is TGTGCCAGCAGTTTAAGGATCCTCGACTATGGCTACACCTTC.

This clonotype was observed at least ten times. This chain uses TRBV20-1 with TRBJ2-3; 14 bases fit TRBD2. This CDR3 region has 17 residues. Germline V CDR1 and CDR2: DFQATT, SNEGSKA (reference sequence). Trimming cost V 3 bases and J 10 bases; bases outside gene matches: 15. The CDR3: CSARVHLTSGRAGSQYF. In DNA form, the CDR3 reads TGCAGTGCTAGGGTTCACTTGACTAGCGGGAGGGCCGGATCGCAGTATTTT.

The V call is TRBV20-1, the J call TRBJ2-3; 8 positions agree with TRBD2. CDR1 is DFQATT, CDR2 SNEGSKA, per germline (reference sequence). V lost 6 bases, J lost 5 bases, and 13 bases stayed unmatched. This CDR3 region has 15 residues. CDR3 protein: CSAQSPLAGRDTQYF. CDR3 DNA: TGCAGTGCCCAGTCGCCGCTAGCGGGCCGAGATACGCAGTATTTT.

There are many counts of this clonotype. The gene calls are TRBV7-6 and TRBJ1-1, with D perhaps TRBD1 (5 bases). CDR1 and CDR2 from the germline V gene are SGHVS and FNYEAQ. V dropped 3 bases and J dropped 0 bases, with 11 bases sitting between them. The CDR3 consists of 15 residues. CDR3 protein: CASSLLTDMNTEAFF. In nucleotides, the CDR3 is TGTGCCAGCAGCTTGTTGACGGACATGAACACTGAAGCTTTCTTT.

There are many counts of this clonotype. This sequence joins TRBV20-1 and TRBJ2-7; D remains ambiguous. This CDR3 has 11 amino acids. Trimming left V 6 bases short and J 3 bases short, with 9 bases between. Per the germline V gene, CDR1 is DFQATT and CDR2 is SNEGSKA (reference sequence). The CDR3 protein is CSALDGYEQYV. The CDR3 region has the DNA TGCAGTGCCCTAGACGGCTACGAGCAGTACGTC.

This clonotype was detected many times. The chain links TRBV5-1 to TRBJ2-1, with D maybe TRBD1 (6 bases). V was pared by 4 bases and J by 0 bases, with 14 bases between. The germline V gene has CDR1 SGHRS and CDR2 YFSETQ. The CDR3 covers 16 residues. The CDR3 DNA sequence: TGCGCCAGCAGCCTGTACAGGGAGAGCTCCTACAATGAGCAGTTCTTC. Protein product: CASSLYRESSYNEQFF.

This clonotype was picked up a small number of times. The J gene is TRBJ2-2, the V gene TRBV19; maybe TRBD2 (5 bases). The CDR3 runs 16 residues. Germline assignment: CDR1 LNHDA and CDR2 SQIVND (reference sequence). V gave up 3 bases and J gave up 7 bases, with 18 bases separating them. This CDR3 reads CASSMGARTYFGELFF. CDR3 DNA sequence: TGTGCCAGTAGTATGGGAGCCAGAACTTACTTCGGGGAGCTGTTTTTT. Full variable domain (rest looked up from reference TRBV19 and TRBJ2-2): DGGITQSPKYLFRKEGQNVTLSCEQNLNHDAMYWYRQDPGQGLRLIYYSQIVNDFQKGDIAEGYSVSREKKESFPLTVTSAQKNPTAFYLCASSMGARTYFGELFFGEGSRLTVL.

This clonotype was picked up many times. This sequence joins TRBV20-1 and TRBJ2-3, with 12 bases matching TRBD2. Germline V gene data show CDR1 as DFQATT and CDR2 as SNEGSKA (reference sequence). The junction had 4 bases not matched to a gene; V was cut back by 1 base and J by 2 bases. The CDR3 totals 16 residues. In DNA, the CDR3 is TGCAGTGCTAGAGCCCGACTAGCGGGAGTCACAGATACGCAGTATTTT. Translation: CSARARLAGVTDTQYF.

This chain joins TRBV7-8 and TRBJ1-3; no clear D gene. The CDR3 spans 15 residues. V was trimmed by 1 base and J by 0 bases, leaving 7 bases between them. Germline V gene sequence: CDR1 SGHVS, CDR2 FQNEAQ. CDR3: CASSLVTDSGNTIYF. DNA of the CDR3: TGTGCCAGCAGCTTAGTAACAGACTCTGGAAACACCATATATTTT.

Turning to this clonotype: With a much larger clone just one base away, this may be a read error. The chain recombines TRBV5-1 with TRBJ2-3; 8 bases agree with TRBD2. Germline CDR1 and CDR2: SGHRS and YFSETQ. The J segment lost 3 bases and the V segment lost 5 bases, leaving 5 bases of the junction unmatched. This CDR3 spans 14 amino acids. The CDR3 protein is CASSGAGETDTQYF. Written as DNA, the CDR3 is TGCGCCAGCAGTGGAGCGGGAGAGACAGATACGCAGTATTTT.

This clonotype appeared many times. The J gene is TRBJ2-6, the V gene TRBV20-1; the match to TRBD1 covers 8 bases. Germline trimming cut 2 bases from V and 0 bases from J; bases unmatched to any gene: 9. CDR3 length: 18 amino acids. Germline CDR1 DFQATT, CDR2 SNEGSKA (reference sequence). The CDR3 coding sequence is TGCAGTGCTAGACCTCAGGACAGGGCCCTCTCTGGGGCCAACGTCCTGACTTTC. This gives the protein CSARPQDRALSGANVLTF.

This clonotype occurred many times. The chain carries TRBV5-1 and TRBJ2-5; TRBD1 aligns across 9 bases. V shed 4 bases, J shed 2 bases, and the junction held 9 bases outside the gene matches. Germline-derived CDR1 and CDR2 are SGHRS and YFSETQ. This CDR3 comprises 16 residues. The CDR3 nucleotides read TGCGCCAGCAGCCCGTTTTGGACAGGGGCACAAGAGACCCAGTACTTC. Protein: CASSPFWTGAQETQYF.

This clonotype occurred many times. V is TRBV5-6 and J is TRBJ1-1; the D gene is possibly TRBD1 (6 bases). V dropped 2 bases and J dropped 1 base, with 15 bases sitting between them. The V gene's germline CDR1 is SGHDT and CDR2 YYEEEE. The CDR3 runs to 16 residues. The CDR3 is CASSLRGADSNTEAFF. The CDR3 region has the DNA TGTGCCAGCAGCTTACGGGGGGCAGACTCGAACACTGAAGCTTTCTTT. The full variable domain, completed using reference TRBV5-6 and TRBJ1-1, is DAGVTQSPTHLIKTRGQQVTLRCSPKSGHDTVSWYQQALGQGPQFIFQYYEEEERQRGNFPDRFSGHQFPNYSSELNVNALLLGDSALYLCASSLRGADSNTEAFFGQGTRLTVV.

The rearrangement links TRBV6-5 to TRBJ1-3, with D unresolved. This CDR3 has 13 amino acids. The germline V gene has CDR1 MNHEY and CDR2 SVGAGI. V lost 2 bases to trimming and J lost 4 bases, with 6 bases between them. CDR3 nucleotides: TGTGCCAGCAGTTACCGAAGGGGAAACACCATATATTTT. Translated: CASSYRRGNTIYF.

This clonotype came up many times. The J gene is TRBJ1-6, the V gene TRBV24-1; 7 bases are a match to TRBD1. The germline CDR1 and CDR2 sequences are KGHDR and SFDVKD. J gave up 5 bases and V 5 bases, and 11 bases lay outside the gene matches. The CDR3 is 17 residues long. CDR3: CATSASHGTANNSPLHF. The CDR3, as DNA: TGTGCCACCAGTGCCTCACACGGGACAGCTAATAATTCACCCCTCCACTTT.

This clonotype has ten or more counts. This sequence joins TRBV20-1 and TRBJ2-2, with a tentative D call TRBD1 (5 bases). Germline values: CDR1 DFQATT, CDR2 SNEGSKA (reference sequence). The CDR3 sequence is 16 residues long. V was shortened by 0 bases and J by 1 base, with 12 bases between the two germline ends. As DNA, the CDR3 is TGCAGTGCTAGAGATAGTGGGGCAGAGAACACCGGGGAGCTGTTTTTT. It yields the protein CSARDSGAENTGELFF.

The sample holds many counts of this clonotype. The chain recombines TRBV12-3 or TRBV12-4 with TRBJ1-3, with D maybe TRBD1 (6 bases). V was shortened by 5 bases and J by 0 bases, with 14 bases between the two germline ends. CDR3 length equals 16 residues. CDR3 sequence: CASSADRTFSGNTIYF. The CDR3, as DNA: TGTGCCAGCAGTGCGGACAGAACTTTCTCTGGAAACACCATATATTTT.

In this sample, this clonotype turned up many times. The chain combines TRBV13 with TRBJ2-5, with 8 bases matching TRBD2. J lost 1 base, V lost 6 bases, and 4 bases had no gene match. This CDR3 has 14 residues. CDR1 PRHDT and CDR2 FYEKMQ come from the germline V gene (reference sequence). The CDR3 DNA follows: TGTGCCAGCAGATATACTAGCGGCCAAGAGACCCAGTACTTC. It translates to CASRYTSGQETQYF.

In its sample, this clonotype was seen a few times. J is TRBJ1-1 and V is TRBV19; tentatively, D is TRBD1 (6 bases). Germline-derived CDR1 and CDR2 are LNHDA and SQIVND (reference sequence). The length of the CDR3 is 14 residues. Trimming removed 6 bases from V and 0 bases from J, with 11 bases in between. This CDR3 reads CASRGHPLNTEAFF. As DNA, the CDR3 is TGTGCCAGTAGGGGACATCCGCTGAACACTGAAGCTTTCTTT.

This clonotype was found many times. CDR3 protein: CASSVGRQYTEAFF. DNA of the CDR3: TGTGCCAGCAGCGTGGGGCGACAGTACACTGAAGCTTTCTTT. The chain combines TRBV5-4 with TRBJ1-1, with D perhaps matching TRBD1 (5 bases). The CDR3 is made up of 14 amino acids. V gave up 4 bases and J gave up 3 bases, with 13 bases separating them. Germline-derived CDR1 and CDR2 are SGHNT and YYREEE (reference sequence).

This clonotype came up many times. The CDR3 DNA reads as TGTGCCAGCAGCCAGGGGACAGGGGGAGGCACTGAAGCTTTCTTT. Protein: CASSQGTGGGTEAFF. The chain uses TRBV3-1 and TRBJ1-1, with 11 nucleotides matching TRBD1. V shed 3 bases and J 4 bases; nucleotides not matched to a gene: 4. The CDR3 length is 15 residues. CDR1 is LGHDT, CDR2 YNNKEL, per germline (reference sequence).

This clonotype was recorded many times. The V gene is TRBV13, the J gene TRBJ2-1; D gene ambiguous. Between the trimmed V and J ends, which lost 5 bases and 9 bases, there was a span of 11 bases. Germline assignment: CDR1 PRHDT and CDR2 FYEKMQ (reference sequence). The CDR3 consists of 12 residues. DNA of the CDR3: TGTGCCAGCAGCCGCGACGGTTCTGAGCAGTTCTTC. This gives the protein CASSRDGSEQFF.

This clonotype came up many times. This chain connects TRBV6-5 to TRBJ2-3; 12 positions match TRBD2. The length of the CDR3 is 17 residues. V shed 1 base and J 5 bases; nucleotides not matched to a gene: 7. The germline V gene has CDR1 MNHEY and CDR2 SVGAGI. In nucleotides, the CDR3 is TGTGCCAGCAGTTACTATCTAGCGGGGGGGATAGAAGATACGCAGTATTTT. As protein: CASSYYLAGGIEDTQYF.

Ten or more counts support this clonotype. The V and J genes are TRBV4-1 and TRBJ2-7; 7 bases match TRBD2. In germline, CDR1 is MGHRA, CDR2 YSYEKL. There are 16 residues in the CDR3. J was trimmed by 4 bases and V by 1 base; bases with no gene match: 10. The CDR3 loop is CASSQVAGVPQYEQYF. Written as DNA, the CDR3 is TGCGCCAGCAGCCAAGTTGCGGGAGTTCCCCAATACGAGCAGTACTTC.

This clonotype was observed many times. The DNA for the CDR3 is TGTGCCAGCAGCTCCCAACTGAGGGGTGGCTACACCTTC. This encodes CASSSQLRGGYTF. The chain has TRBV7-9 and TRBJ1-2, with D tentatively TRBD1 (5 bases). This CDR3 spans 13 amino acids. In germline, CDR1 is SEHNR, CDR2 FQNEAQ (reference sequence). Trimming took 4 bases from V and 7 from J, leaving 13 bases between them.

At least ten counts were recorded for this clonotype. The V call is TRBV20-1, the J call TRBJ1-5; weak D call: TRBD1 (5 bases). The ends were cut back, 3 bases at V and 3 bases at J, with 12 bases in the middle. Germline V gives CDR1 DFQATT, CDR2 SNEGSKA (reference sequence). This CDR3 contains 14 residues. Here the CDR3 reads CSASAGPSNQPQHF. DNA of the CDR3: TGCAGTGCTAGTGCAGGGCCCTCCAATCAGCCCCAGCATTTT.

In its sample, this clonotype was seen many times. The chain links TRBV28 to TRBJ2-7; perhaps D is TRBD1 or TRBD2 (5 bases each). The CDR3 consists of 15 residues. CDR1 is MDHEN and CDR2 is SYDVKM in the germline V gene. V was pared by 7 bases and J by 5 bases, with 21 bases between. The CDR3 nucleotides are TGTGCCAGCATACCCTCCGGGACGTTTAAGAACGAGCAGTACTTC. Its translation: CASIPSGTFKNEQYF.

This clonotype was seen repeatedly, ten times or more. The chain employs TRBV3-1 and TRBJ2-3, with 15 bases that match TRBD2. CDR3 length: 19 residues. V lost 0 bases to trimming and J lost 4 bases; unmatched junction nucleotides: 8. Germline V gene lookup returns CDR1 LGHDT and CDR2 YNNKEL (reference sequence). This CDR3 is CASSQEGLAGGRSADTQYF. The CDR3 DNA reads as TGTGCCAGCAGCCAAGAAGGACTAGCGGGGGGGCGGTCCGCAGATACGCAGTATTTT.